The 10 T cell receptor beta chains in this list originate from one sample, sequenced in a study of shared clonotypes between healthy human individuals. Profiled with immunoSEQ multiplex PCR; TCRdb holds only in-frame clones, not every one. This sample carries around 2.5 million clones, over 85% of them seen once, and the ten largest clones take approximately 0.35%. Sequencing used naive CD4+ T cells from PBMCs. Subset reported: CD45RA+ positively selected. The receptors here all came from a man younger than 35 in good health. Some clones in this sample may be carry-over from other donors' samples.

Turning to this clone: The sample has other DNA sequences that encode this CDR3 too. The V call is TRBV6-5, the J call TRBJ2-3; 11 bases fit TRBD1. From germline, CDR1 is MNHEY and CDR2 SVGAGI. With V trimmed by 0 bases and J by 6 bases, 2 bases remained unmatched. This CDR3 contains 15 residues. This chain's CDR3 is CASSYSGQGADTQYF. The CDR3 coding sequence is TGTGCCAGCAGTTACTCCGGACAGGGGGCGGATACGCAGTATTTT.

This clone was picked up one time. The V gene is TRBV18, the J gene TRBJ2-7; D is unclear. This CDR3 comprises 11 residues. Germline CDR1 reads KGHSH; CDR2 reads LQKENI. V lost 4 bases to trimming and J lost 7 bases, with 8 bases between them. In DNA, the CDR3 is TGTGCCAGCTCACTATTAGAAGAGCAGTACTTC. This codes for CASSLLEEQYF.

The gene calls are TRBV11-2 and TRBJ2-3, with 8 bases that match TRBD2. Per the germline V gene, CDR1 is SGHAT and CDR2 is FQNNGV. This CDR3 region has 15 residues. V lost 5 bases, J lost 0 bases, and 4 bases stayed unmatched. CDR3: CASSDRGGSTDTQYF. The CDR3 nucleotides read TGTGCCAGCAGCGACCGGGGGGGGAGCACAGATACGCAGTATTTT.

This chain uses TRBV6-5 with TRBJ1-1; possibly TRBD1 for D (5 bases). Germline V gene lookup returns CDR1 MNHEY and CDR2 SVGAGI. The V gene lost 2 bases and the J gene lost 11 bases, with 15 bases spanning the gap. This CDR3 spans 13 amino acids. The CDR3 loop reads CASSYRQRSEAFF. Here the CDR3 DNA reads TGTGCCAGCAGTTACAGACAGAGGTCGGAGGCTTTCTTT.

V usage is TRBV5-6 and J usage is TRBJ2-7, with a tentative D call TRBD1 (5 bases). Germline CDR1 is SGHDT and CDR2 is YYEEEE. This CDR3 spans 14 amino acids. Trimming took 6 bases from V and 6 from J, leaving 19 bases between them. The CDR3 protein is CASTTLAGSGEQYF. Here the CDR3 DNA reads TGTGCCAGCACTACACTGGCAGGGTCAGGCGAGCAGTACTTC.

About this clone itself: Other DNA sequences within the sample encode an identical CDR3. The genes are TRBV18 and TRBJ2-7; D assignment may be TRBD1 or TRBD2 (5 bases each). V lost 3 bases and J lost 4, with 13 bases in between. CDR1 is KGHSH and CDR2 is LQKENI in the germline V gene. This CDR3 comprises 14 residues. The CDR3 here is CASSPGTETYEQYF. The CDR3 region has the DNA TGTGCCAGCTCACCCGGGACCGAGACGTACGAGCAGTACTTC.

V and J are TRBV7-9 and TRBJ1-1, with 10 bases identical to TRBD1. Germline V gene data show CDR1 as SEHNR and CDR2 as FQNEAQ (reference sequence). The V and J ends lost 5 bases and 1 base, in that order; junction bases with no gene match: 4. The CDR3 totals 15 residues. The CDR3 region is CASSHRDRGNTEAFF. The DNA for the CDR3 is TGTGCCAGCAGCCACCGGGACAGGGGGAACACTGAAGCTTTCTTT.

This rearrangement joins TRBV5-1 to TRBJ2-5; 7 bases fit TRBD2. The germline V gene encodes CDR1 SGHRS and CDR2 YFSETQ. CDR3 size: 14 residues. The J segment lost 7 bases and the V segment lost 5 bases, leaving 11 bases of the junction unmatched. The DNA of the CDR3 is TGCGCCAGCAGGCGAGCTCGGGAGGAGGGGACCCAGTACTTC. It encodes CASRRAREEGTQYF.

CDR3 DNA sequence: TGTGCCAGCAGTTACGTCCGTGGGTCGACTAAGGGCTACACCTTC. Residues: CASSYVRGSTKGYTF. This chain links TRBV6-6 with TRBJ1-2; D unresolved. CDR1 MNHNY and CDR2 SVGAGI come from the germline V gene (reference sequence). The CDR3 covers 15 residues. V was shortened by 2 bases and J by 8 bases, with 18 bases between the two germline ends.

CDR3 residues: CASSREDIMSGHGYTF. In DNA form, the CDR3 reads TGTGCCAGCAGCCGGGAGGACATCATGTCGGGCCATGGCTACACCTTC. The V gene is TRBV7-9, the J gene TRBJ1-2; a weak D match, TRBD1 (5 bases). Trimming stripped 5 bases from V and 6 bases from J, with 22 bases between. This CDR3 has 16 residues. Per the germline V gene, CDR1 is SEHNR and CDR2 is FQNEAQ (reference sequence).